The clone carrying this T cell receptor (beta chain) was detected a few times. Its antigen remains unidentified. These data are taken from a study of post-analysis software for immune sequencing data. Study overall: Disease courses included relapsing-remitting, secondary progressive and progressive-relapsing multiple sclerosis. Study-wide results and limits: Batch-mates among the samples co-clustered strongly by F measure. Relative to controls, patients had about 5 TRBV segments at higher frequency, with TRBV5-6, TRBV5-1 and TRBV20-1 among these. Controls showed significantly higher normalized Chao1 diversity than did multiple sclerosis patients.

Libraries were made from TCR beta cDNA, and they carried unique molecular identifiers. Researchers reported 400,000 to 600,000 cDNA molecules coming from roughly 0.93 to 9.6 million T cells. Each CDR3 protein gets one entry after TCRdb re-called the PCR reads with MiXCR. The data contain about 170,000 distinct CDR3 sequences, approximately 30% of them singletons. Looked up from germline, CDR1 is SGHRS and CDR2 is YFSETQ. V shed 6 bases and J shed 1 base, with 16 bases lying between them. This CDR3 region has 15 residues. The chain links TRBV5-1 to TRBJ1-1; D is unresolved. The sequencing sample was made of blood. This receptor was taken from a girl aged 10 to 17 with multiple sclerosis. CDR3 loop: CASTLEPSWNTEAFF. The CDR3 DNA follows: TGCGCCAGCACTCTGGAACCCAGTTGGAACACTGAAGCTTTCTTT.